The 14 T cell receptor beta chains presented below share a single source sample, sequenced in a study of T cell repertoires in cytomegalovirus infection. TCRdb itself ran the reads through MiXCR, one entry per CDR3 protein. The sample has some 350,000 distinct CDR3 sequences, 18% seen once; the top ten hold approximately 8%. Sequencing was performed on PBMCs. The receptor source for this set is a human donor in good health (CMV status not recorded). Some clones in this sample may be carry-over from other donors' samples.

This clonotype was recorded a few times. The chain has TRBV20-1 and TRBJ2-1, with D perhaps TRBD1 (6 bases). Trimming shortened V by 4 bases and J by 4 bases, and 17 bases separated the two germline ends. Per germline, CDR1 DFQATT and CDR2 SNEGSKA (reference sequence). This CDR3 is 15 amino acids long. CDR3 protein: CSAKTGSGEYNEQFF. In DNA, the CDR3 is TGCAGTGCTAAAACCGGGTCAGGGGAATACAATGAGCAGTTCTTC.

The chain uses TRBV14 and TRBJ1-4, with unresolved D. Germline assignment: CDR1 SGHDN and CDR2 FVKESK. The CDR3 length is 14 residues. V lost 1 base and J lost 1, with 4 bases in between. CDR3 coding DNA: TGTGCCAGCAGCCAAGGTAGAACTAATGAAAAACTGTTTTTT. This gives the protein CASSQGRTNEKLFF.

V is TRBV28 and J is TRBJ1-2; D gene unclear. Deletions cut 5 bases from V and 3 bases from J, with 1 base between. Germline lookup yields CDR1 MDHEN and CDR2 SYDVKM. The CDR3 has 10 residues. CDR3 sequence: CASSDYGYTF. CDR3 nucleotides: TGTGCCAGCAGTGACTATGGCTACACCTTC.

V gene TRBV20-1 combines with J gene TRBJ2-5; 9 bases are shared with TRBD2. The V segment lost 3 bases and the J segment 5 bases; nucleotides outside the gene matches: 7. Looked up from germline, CDR1 is DFQATT and CDR2 is SNEGSKA (reference sequence). CDR3 length: 14 amino acids. Here the CDR3 DNA reads TGCAGTGCTAGTTTTGCGGGGGGGCGGGAGACCCAGTACTTC. Its protein is CSASFAGGRETQYF.

The gene calls are TRBV20-1 and TRBJ2-2; 7 positions agree with TRBD2. CDR1 and CDR2 from the germline V gene are DFQATT and SNEGSKA (reference sequence). V shed 3 bases, J shed 6 bases, and the junction held 7 bases outside the gene matches. This CDR3 is built from 14 residues. The DNA for the CDR3 is TGCAGTGCTAGTCGGGAGGACCCCTCCGGGGAGCTGTTTTTT. Translation: CSASREDPSGELFF.

This clonotype was counted ten times or more. The chain combines TRBV4-1 with TRBJ1-4, with D perhaps TRBD1 (6 bases). The CDR3 sequence is 15 residues long. With 6 bases removed from V and 2 bases from J, the gap between germline ends came to 13 bases. Germline CDR1 reads MGHRA; CDR2 reads YSYEKL. CDR3: CASSHRETTNEKLFF. The DNA for the CDR3 is TGCGCCAGCAGTCACAGGGAAACCACTAATGAAAAACTGTTTTTT.

The table lists this clonotype with a few counts. This chain links TRBV10-3 with TRBJ1-1, with unresolved D. CDR3 length: 14 amino acids. Germline lookup yields CDR1 ENHRY and CDR2 SYGVKD. The V and J ends lost 10 bases and 2 bases respectively, with 17 bases between them. The CDR3 DNA follows: TGTGCCACCTCCGGCGACCGGGCAAACACTGAAGCTTTCTTT. It translates to CATSGDRANTEAFF.

This clonotype was counted a few times. The chain joins TRBV6-6 to TRBJ2-6; 8 nucleotides line up with TRBD1. The CDR3 is made up of 16 amino acids. After removal of 6 bases from V and 0 bases from J, the junction contained 4 bases not matched to a gene. Germline values: CDR1 MNHNY, CDR2 SVGAGI (reference sequence). CDR3 bases: TGTGCCAGCAGGCGGACAGGGTCCTCTGGGGCCAACGTCCTGACTTTC. This gives the protein CASRRTGSSGANVLTF.

This clonotype came up a few times. The chain is built from TRBV29-1 and TRBJ1-2; 8 positions match TRBD1. The V gene's germline CDR1 is SQVTM and CDR2 ANQGSEA. The CDR3 runs 13 residues. The V gene end was trimmed by 4 bases and the J gene end by 4 bases; junction bases not matched to a gene: 5. CDR3 sequence: CSVGPTGAYGYTF. For the CDR3, the DNA is TGCAGCGTTGGCCCGACAGGGGCCTATGGCTACACCTTC.

Many counts were recorded for this clonotype. This rearrangement joins TRBV7-2 to TRBJ2-3, with 8 nucleotides matching TRBD2. The CDR3 covers 13 residues. Germline lookup yields CDR1 SGHTA and CDR2 FQGNSA. The V and J ends lost 8 bases and 5 bases, in that order; junction bases with no gene match: 6. This CDR3 is CASRSGMGDTQYF. CDR3 in DNA: TGTGCCAGCCGTAGCGGGATGGGAGATACGCAGTATTTT.

This clonotype occurred a few times. CDR3 in DNA: TGCGCCAGCAGCCAAGAGGGGGGAAACTATGGCTACACCTTC. Protein: CASSQEGGNYGYTF. The J gene is TRBJ1-2, the V gene TRBV4-1, with D perhaps TRBD1 (5 bases). CDR3 length: 14 residues. V lost 0 bases and J 2 bases, leaving 7 bases between the germline ends. In germline, CDR1 is MGHRA, CDR2 YSYEKL.

This clonotype was observed a few times. The chain is built from TRBV7-2 and TRBJ2-2, with 14 bases fitting TRBD2. Germline-derived CDR1 and CDR2 are SGHTA and FQGNSA. V trimming: 5 bases; J trimming: 14 bases; junction bases outside the gene matches: 13. This CDR3 region has 16 residues. DNA of the CDR3: TGTGCCAGCAGCCCGGGGACTAGCGGGAGTCCCCTGAGACTGTTTTTT. Protein product: CASSPGTSGSPLRLFF. Complete variable domain (other parts from reference TRBV7-2 and TRBJ2-2): GAGVSQSPSNKVTEKGKDVELRCDPISGHTALYWYRQSLGQGLEFLIYFQGNSAPDKSGLPSDRFSAERTGGSVSTLTIQRTQQEDSAVYLCASSPGTSGSPLRLFFGEGSRLTVL.

The gene calls are TRBV7-9 and TRBJ2-5; 7 nucleotides match TRBD2. CDR1 is SEHNR, CDR2 FQNEAQ, per germline (reference sequence). This CDR3 spans 15 amino acids. V dropped 5 bases and J dropped 1; count of bases not matched to a gene: 7. The CDR3 loop reads CASSRGGPVQETQYF. In DNA, the CDR3 is TGTGCCAGCAGCCGGGGAGGGCCGGTCCAAGAGACCCAGTACTTC.

The chain is built from TRBV20-1 and TRBJ2-1; TRBD2 matches at 10 bases. In germline, CDR1 is DFQATT, CDR2 SNEGSKA (reference sequence). This CDR3 has 14 amino acids. With 0 bases clipped from V and 15 bases from J, the junction kept 11 bases outside the gene matches. CDR3 in amino acids: CSARESGGALEGFF. CDR3 DNA sequence: TGCAGTGCTAGAGAGAGCGGGGGGGCCTTGGAGGGGTTCTTC.